This is a list of T cell receptor beta chains from one sample in a study of shared clonotypes between healthy human individuals. Sequencing was performed with immunoSEQ multiplex PCR; in TCRdb, only in-frame clones are kept and a portion is missing. The table lists over a million clones, approximately 98.5% of them singletons. Sequenced material: naive CD4+ T cells sorted from blood. Receptors were obtained from a man younger than 45 in good health. Each CDR3 is given with its conserved first and last residue. Fields, in order: CDR3 protein, CDR3 DNA, clone size, J gene, D gene, V gene, CDR3 length. A D gene is named only where the DNA matches it firmly. Where a row states a size, it is once, few, many or the class of an expanded clone; other rows omit it.

CDR3: CASSLGQGLGQETQYF; DNA: TGCGCCAGCAGCCTCGGACAGGGTTTAGGCCAAGAGACCCAGTACTTC; size: .; J: TRBJ2-5; D: TRBD1; V: TRBV5-1; length: 16
CDR3: CASSSDRGNYGYTF; DNA: TGCGCCAGCAGTTCGGACAGGGGGAACTATGGCTACACCTTC; size: .; J: TRBJ1-2; D: TRBD1; V: TRBV5-1; length: 14
CDR3: CASSPTGGDYEQYF; DNA: TGTGCCAGCTCTCCGACAGGGGGGGACTACGAGCAGTACTTC; size: .; J: TRBJ2-7; D: TRBD1; V: TRBV18; length: 14
CDR3: CASSHPDSDKNIQYF; DNA: TGCGCCAGCAGCCATCCTGACAGCGACAAAAACATTCAGTACTTC; size: .; J: TRBJ2-4; D: .; V: TRBV5-1; length: 15
CDR3: CASEGAPFGGEQFF; DNA: TGTGCCAGTGAGGGGGCCCCTTTCGGGGGTGAGCAGTTCTTC; size: .; J: TRBJ2-1; D: .; V: TRBV6-5; length: 14
CDR3: CASSKTGWVYEQYF; DNA: TGTGCCAGCAGCAAGACAGGGTGGGTCTACGAGCAGTACTTC; size: .; J: TRBJ2-7; D: TRBD1; V: TRBV14; length: 14
CDR3: CASSYGLAEYNEQFF; DNA: TGTGCCAGCAGCTACGGACTAGCGGAATACAATGAGCAGTTCTTC; size: .; J: TRBJ2-1; D: TRBD2; V: TRBV7-6; length: 15
CDR3: CASSLGTSGGKETQYF; DNA: TGCGCCAGCAGCCTCGGGACTAGCGGGGGAAAAGAGACCCAGTACTTC; size: .; J: TRBJ2-5; D: TRBD2; V: TRBV5-1; length: 16
CDR3: CASSLKAGEGEQFF; DNA: TGTGCCAGCAGCTTAAAAGCGGGAGAGGGTGAGCAGTTCTTC; size: once; J: TRBJ2-1; D: TRBD2; V: TRBV7-3; length: 14
CDR3: CASSVLGTDQFF; DNA: TGTGCCAGCAGTGTACTCGGGACAGATCAGTTCTTC; size: .; J: TRBJ2-1; D: TRBD1; V: TRBV2; length: 12
CDR3: CASSLGRYEQYF; DNA: TGTGCCAGCAGTCTCGGACGGTACGAGCAGTACTTC; size: .; J: TRBJ2-7; D: .; V: TRBV28; length: 12
CDR3: CASSRRTGGASDPNTEAFF; DNA: TGTGCCAGCTCACGACGGACAGGGGGCGCGTCAGACCCGAACACTGAAGCTTTCTTT; size: .; J: TRBJ1-1; D: TRBD1; V: TRBV18; length: 19
CDR3: CASVADHPTDTQYF; DNA: TGTGCCAGCGTAGCGGACCATCCAACAGATACGCAGTATTTT; size: .; J: TRBJ2-3; D: .; V: TRBV21-1; length: 14
CDR3: CATEAGRRNQPQHF; DNA: TGTGCCACGGAGGCCGGGAGAAGGAATCAGCCCCAGCATTTT; size: .; J: TRBJ1-5; D: .; V: TRBV15; length: 14
CDR3: CASHSDYGYTF; DNA: TGTGCCAGCCATTCTGATTATGGCTACACCTTC; size: .; J: TRBJ1-2; D: .; V: TRBV6-5; length: 11
CDR3: CASSQSQGGNEQFF; DNA: TGTGCCAGCAGCCAGAGCCAGGGGGGCAATGAGCAGTTCTTC; size: .; J: TRBJ2-1; D: .; V: TRBV4-2; length: 14
CDR3: CASNTGSTYNEQFF; DNA: TGTGCCAGCAATACAGGGTCCACCTACAATGAGCAGTTCTTC; size: .; J: TRBJ2-1; D: .; V: TRBV19; length: 14
CDR3: CASSLTGSLAYEQYF; DNA: TGTGCCAGCAGTTTAACTGGGTCCCTCGCCTACGAGCAGTACTTC; size: .; J: TRBJ2-7; D: .; V: TRBV28; length: 15
CDR3: CASTEGLADTQYF; DNA: TGCGCCAGCACGGAGGGCCTGGCAGATACGCAGTATTTT; size: .; J: TRBJ2-3; D: .; V: TRBV5-1; length: 13
CDR3: CASSESKTVTGELFF; DNA: TGCGCCAGCAGTGAGTCAAAGACCGTCACCGGGGAGCTGTTTTTT; size: .; J: TRBJ2-2; D: .; V: TRBV10-1; length: 15
CDR3: CASSSTRPFHMNTEAFF; DNA: TGTGCCAGCAGCTCTACAAGACCTTTTCATATGAACACTGAAGCTTTCTTT; size: .; J: TRBJ1-1; D: .; V: TRBV11-2; length: 17
CDR3: CASSVPTSGKQAQYF; DNA: TGTGCCAGCTCAGTTCCTACTAGCGGGAAGCAGGCGCAGTATTTT; size: once; J: TRBJ2-3; D: TRBD2; V: TRBV18; length: 15
CDR3: CSVARDTYGYTF; DNA: TGCAGCGTTGCCCGGGACACCTATGGCTACACCTTC; size: once; J: TRBJ1-2; D: .; V: TRBV29-1; length: 12
CDR3: CATREIDTQYF; DNA: TGTGCCACCCGAGAAATAGATACGCAGTATTTT; size: .; J: TRBJ2-3; D: .; V: TRBV19; length: 11
CDR3: CSVVDRGFVEKLFF; DNA: TGCAGCGTCGTAGACAGGGGCTTTGTTGAAAAACTGTTTTTT; size: .; J: TRBJ1-4; D: TRBD1; V: TRBV29-1; length: 14
CDR3: CAWSDRDSGLVF; DNA: TGTGCCTGGAGTGATAGGGACTCCGGGTTGGTCTTC; size: .; J: TRBJ2-1; D: .; V: TRBV30; length: 12
CDR3: CASSFLFGKNTGELFF; DNA: TGTGCCAGCAGCTTTTTATTCGGCAAGAACACCGGGGAGCTGTTTTTT; size: .; J: TRBJ2-2; D: .; V: TRBV5-6; length: 16
CDR3: CASSDHYEQYF; DNA: TGTGCCAGCAGTGACCATTACGAGCAGTACTTC; size: once; J: TRBJ2-7; D: .; V: TRBV6-1; length: 11
CDR3: CASSYSPGTGVYGYTF; DNA: TGTGCCAGCAGTTACTCGCCTGGGACAGGGGTATATGGCTACACCTTC; size: .; J: TRBJ1-2; D: TRBD1; V: TRBV6-5; length: 16
CDR3: CASRNLVNTGELFF; DNA: TGTGCCAGCAGGAATCTAGTCAACACCGGGGAGCTGTTTTTT; size: .; J: TRBJ2-2; D: .; V: TRBV6-6; length: 14
CDR3: CASSLVGAGELFF; DNA: TGCGCCAGCAGCTTGGTTGGTGCCGGGGAGCTGTTTTTT; size: .; J: TRBJ2-2; D: .; V: TRBV5-1; length: 13
CDR3: CSAPRVSGYTF; DNA: TGCAGTGCCCCCAGGGTGTCCGGCTACACCTTC; size: .; J: TRBJ1-2; D: .; V: TRBV20-1; length: 11
CDR3: CASSPLLAGGPSQETQYF; DNA: TGTGCCAGCTCACCACTCCTAGCGGGAGGCCCATCCCAAGAGACCCAGTACTTC; size: .; J: TRBJ2-5; D: TRBD2; V: TRBV18; length: 18
CDR3: CASARSYEQYF; DNA: TGTGCCAGCGCCCGGTCGTACGAGCAGTACTTC; size: .; J: TRBJ2-7; D: .; V: TRBV6-1; length: 11
CDR3: CASSFQGVVRGYTF; DNA: TGTGCCAGCAGCTTTCAGGGGGTTGTTAGAGGCTACACCTTC; size: .; J: TRBJ1-2; D: TRBD1; V: TRBV5-8; length: 14
CDR3: CASSPGQGNTEAFF; DNA: TGTGCCAGCTCACCAGGACAGGGGAACACTGAAGCTTTCTTT; size: .; J: TRBJ1-1; D: TRBD1; V: TRBV18; length: 14
CDR3: CASNDRRLREQYF; DNA: TGTGCCAGCAACGACAGAAGACTTCGAGAACAGTACTTC; size: .; J: TRBJ2-7; D: .; V: TRBV6-6; length: 13
CDR3: CASSLARGNTGELFF; DNA: TGTGCCAGCAGCTTAGCCAGGGGGAACACCGGGGAGCTGTTTTTT; size: .; J: TRBJ2-2; D: .; V: TRBV7-2; length: 15
CDR3: CATQGNSRDTDTQYF; DNA: TGCGCTACTCAGGGGAACTCCCGGGACACAGATACGCAGTATTTT; size: .; J: TRBJ2-3; D: .; V: TRBV10-1; length: 15
CDR3: CASSPDRSNQPQHF; DNA: TGTGCCAGCAGCCCGGACCGTAGCAATCAGCCCCAGCATTTT; size: .; J: TRBJ1-5; D: .; V: TRBV28; length: 14
CDR3: CASRLAGGPLGEQFF; DNA: TGTGCCAGCAGACTAGCGGGAGGGCCTTTAGGTGAGCAGTTCTTC; size: .; J: TRBJ2-1; D: TRBD2; V: TRBV6-5; length: 15
CDR3: CASSYTSTGGMNYGYTF; DNA: TGTGCCAGTTCCTACACCTCAACAGGGGGGATGAACTATGGCTACACCTTC; size: .; J: TRBJ1-2; D: TRBD1; V: TRBV9; length: 17
CDR3: CASSLNQEAGAQYF; DNA: TGTGCCAGCAGCTTAAATCAGGAGGCGGGAGCGCAGTACTTC; size: .; J: TRBJ2-7; D: TRBD2; V: TRBV7-2; length: 14
CDR3: CASSLAPHGQETQYF; DNA: TGCGCCAGCAGCTTGGCCCCACATGGTCAAGAGACCCAGTACTTC; size: .; J: TRBJ2-5; D: .; V: TRBV5-1; length: 15
CDR3: CASSLKTNEQFF; DNA: TGTGCCAGCAGCTTAAAAACCAATGAGCAGTTCTTC; size: .; J: TRBJ2-1; D: .; V: TRBV7-6; length: 12
CDR3: CASRTLMRGVNTEAFF; DNA: TGTGCCAGCAGGACCTTGATGAGGGGGGTGAACACTGAAGCTTTCTTT; size: .; J: TRBJ1-1; D: .; V: TRBV27; length: 16
CDR3: CASSPLNRGTEAFF; DNA: TGCGCCAGCAGCCCACTAAATAGGGGAACTGAAGCTTTCTTT; size: .; J: TRBJ1-1; D: .; V: TRBV5-1; length: 14
CDR3: CASSQDGPAGVLDTQYF; DNA: TGCGCCAGCAGCCAAGATGGTCCAGCGGGCGTGCTAGATACGCAGTATTTT; size: .; J: TRBJ2-3; D: .; V: TRBV4-1; length: 17
CDR3: CASSPRPGTPGEQYF; DNA: TGTGCCAGCAGCCCACGTCCGGGAACACCGGGCGAGCAGTACTTC; size: .; J: TRBJ2-7; D: .; V: TRBV7-8; length: 15
CDR3: CASSLTFLNTEAFF; DNA: TGCGCCAGCAGCTTGACGTTCTTGAACACTGAAGCTTTCTTT; size: .; J: TRBJ1-1; D: .; V: TRBV5-1; length: 14
CDR3: CASSDVYSNQPQHF; DNA: TGTGCCAGCAGTGACGTATATAGCAATCAGCCCCAGCATTTT; size: .; J: TRBJ1-5; D: .; V: TRBV6-4; length: 14
CDR3: CASSPSTSAYEQYF; DNA: TGTGCCAGCTCACCAAGCACCTCTGCCTACGAGCAGTACTTC; size: .; J: TRBJ2-7; D: .; V: TRBV18; length: 14
CDR3: CSVEGSNYGYTF; DNA: TGCAGCGTTGAGGGCTCTAACTATGGCTACACCTTC; size: .; J: TRBJ1-2; D: .; V: TRBV29-1; length: 12
CDR3: CASSPGLHLQETQYF; DNA: TGCGCCAGCAGCCCGGGACTACATCTACAAGAGACCCAGTACTTC; size: .; J: TRBJ2-5; D: TRBD2; V: TRBV5-1; length: 15